This T cell receptor (beta chain) was retrieved from a study of regulatory T cells in long-lasting Graves disease. Study overall: Positivity for TSH receptor antibodies plus over 5 years of antithyroid drugs meant persistent Graves' disease. The study's findings and limits: Not thyroid tissue but only peripheral blood was studied. Persistent disease favored TRBV28, TRBJ1-2 and TRBJ2-5. Persistent patients had more shared public clonotypes (fewer than 3,000) than new patients (roughly 940).

The authors built TCR beta libraries using iRepertoire HTBI primers and Arm-PCR of CDR3 regions. MiXCR, applied by TCRdb to the multiplex PCR reads, yields one record per CDR3 protein. This sample has about 340,000 distinct CDR3 sequences, with around a fifth found just once. Time point in this sample: persistent/refractory GD, antithyroid drugs over 5 years with positive TRAb. RNA extracted from PBMCs served as the sequencing template. Per the germline V gene, CDR1 is MGHRA and CDR2 is YSYEKL. There are 17 residues in the CDR3. V trimming: 1 base; J trimming: 5 bases; junction bases outside the gene matches: 10. As to this clonotype: Antigen specificity is unknown.

Sample: peripheral blood mononuclear cells (PBMCs), taken when the disease was refractory, from a patient treated with antithyroid drugs. The TCR was taken from a female donor with Graves disease. The chain joins TRBV4-1 to TRBJ1-5; 8 nucleotides agree with TRBD1. The CDR3 protein is CASSQAGGQGKDQPQHF. CDR3 nucleotide sequence: TGCGCCAGCAGCCAAGCAGGAGGACAGGGAAAGGATCAGCCCCAGCATTTT.